A selection of T cell receptor beta chains follows, all from one sample in a study of vaccination and CD4 T cells after COVID-19. TCRdb reprocessed the PCR reads with MiXCR, giving one entry per CDR3 protein. This table holds 20,000 to 25,000 distinct CDR3 sequences, roughly 56% found once. This specimen was CD4+ T cells from blood, taken before SARS-CoV-2 vaccination. These receptors were collected from a human donor who had recovered from COVID-19. The CDR3 runs from the conserved cysteine through the conserved F or W. Clone size, where shown, is once, few, many, or a class for clones that have expanded.

CASSLDNSRVNTEAFF	-	TRBJ1-1	TRBV11-2
CASSLLAYEQYF	once	TRBJ2-7	TRBV28
CASSPLGAVEETQYF	-	TRBJ2-5	TRBV18
CSARPRDRASSYNSPLHF	-	TRBJ1-6	TRBV20-1
CASSLEVVAYEQYF	-	TRBJ2-7	TRBV7-8
CATSRFLGVSWDRGSTDTQYF	-	TRBJ2-3	TRBV15
CASSLGTTVETQYF	-	TRBJ2-5	TRBV7-2
CATSTRLAGSVDTQYF	once	TRBJ2-3	TRBV15
CASSFRDRGRGEQYF	-	TRBJ2-7	TRBV27
CASMGWLGETQYF	-	TRBJ2-5	TRBV19
CASSVGPPTGGTSQETQYF	few	TRBJ2-5	TRBV9
CASSPSPPHGYTF	once	TRBJ1-2	TRBV6-1
CASWTPTSGPSTDTQYF	-	TRBJ2-3	TRBV11-2
CASRPGQGAAGANVLTF	-	TRBJ2-6	TRBV2
CASSLDYRGRALHF	-	TRBJ1-6	TRBV7-2